This T cell receptor (beta chain) came from a study of T cell responses to AZD1222 COVID-19 vaccine. Overall study context: Researchers grouped second doses given at about 4 or about 12 weeks into one pool. The study, taken as a whole, reports: CD4 TCRs associated with vaccination spanned spike, dominating at 160-218 and 743-854.

TCRdb keeps only in-frame clones here, not all; method: immunoSEQ multiplex PCR. This sample carries about 100,000 clones, about 85% of them seen once, and the ten largest clones take roughly 2.9%. As for this clone: The antigen is unknown.

Germline-derived CDR1 and CDR2 are LNHDA and SQIVND (reference sequence). The V end lost 6 bases, the J end lost 8 bases, and 16 bases lay between the germline ends. The CDR3 extends over 13 amino acids. This clonotype originated in an adult in good health. Sample: peripheral blood, taken on day 0 of AZD1222 vaccination. The rearrangement joins TRBV19 to TRBJ1-2, with D perhaps matching TRBD1 (5 bases). The CDR3 here is CASSKIPGGGYTF. CDR3 nucleotides: TGTGCCAGTAGCAAAATCCCCGGGGGGGGCTACACCTTC.